One sample yielded the 10 T cell receptor beta chains listed below, sequenced in a study of technical replicates of blood from a few donors. Assay used: immunoSEQ multiplex PCR; TCRdb lists only in-frame clones, some missing. This table has about 83,000 clones, 92% appearing once. The sequencing input was T cells isolated from PBMCs. Receptors originate from a human donor in good health.

The rearrangement joins TRBV7-9 to TRBJ1-4; D gene unclear. Germline loops: CDR1 SEHNR, CDR2 FQNEAQ (reference sequence). Trimming left V 0 bases short and J 4 bases short, with 15 bases between. This CDR3 is 17 amino acids long. The CDR3 sequence: CASSLATAWLDNEKLFF. CDR3 nucleotides: TGTGCCAGCAGCTTAGCCACAGCATGGCTGGATAATGAAAAACTGTTTTTT.

This chain connects TRBV16 to TRBJ1-4; D ambiguous. This CDR3 has 15 amino acids. Germline V gives CDR1 KGHSY, CDR2 FQNENV. V dropped 5 bases and J dropped 0 bases, with 10 bases sitting between them. The CDR3 nucleotides read TGTGCCAGCAGCAAATGGAGATCAACTAATGAAAAACTGTTTTTT. Translated: CASSKWRSTNEKLFF.

The V and J genes are TRBV27 and TRBJ2-3; 12 nucleotides align to TRBD2. The CDR3 contains 14 residues. The germline V gene encodes CDR1 MNHEY and CDR2 SMNVEV (reference sequence). Trimming cost V 3 bases and J 8 bases; bases outside gene matches: 3. The CDR3 coding sequence is TGTGCCAGCAGTTTTCTAGCGGGAGGGGGTACGCAGTATTTT. It codes for CASSFLAGGGTQYF.

This rearrangement joins TRBV5-1 to TRBJ1-4; D is unresolved. V dropped 1 base and J dropped 0 bases, with 10 bases sitting between them. CDR3 length equals 16 residues. CDR1 and CDR2 (germline): SGHRS, YFSETQ. CDR3 DNA sequence: TGCGCCAGCAGCTTGTTAGGCACAGCAACTAATGAAAAACTGTTTTTT. It codes for CASSLLGTATNEKLFF.

This chain links TRBV18 with TRBJ2-2; TRBD2 agrees at 9 bases. Germline V lookup: CDR1 KGHSH, CDR2 LQKENI. V was clipped by 6 bases and J by 0 bases; unmatched bases: 2. This CDR3 is 15 amino acids long. In nucleotides, the CDR3 is TGTGCCAGCTCCCGGACTAGCGCGAACACCGGGGAGCTGTTTTTT. This codes for CASSRTSANTGELFF.

The V gene is TRBV5-1, the J gene TRBJ1-1; 10 nucleotides match TRBD1. Losses at the gene ends were 0 bases for V and 4 bases for J; bases not matched to a gene: 3. Germline loops: CDR1 SGHRS, CDR2 YFSETQ. The CDR3 runs 15 residues. This CDR3 is CASSLAWTGGTEAFF. CDR3 DNA: TGCGCCAGCAGCTTGGCCTGGACAGGGGGCACTGAAGCTTTCTTT.

J is TRBJ2-7 and V is TRBV7-9; D unclear. The V gene lost 4 bases and the J gene lost 2 bases, with 15 bases spanning the gap. The CDR3 has 15 amino acids. In germline, CDR1 is SEHNR, CDR2 FQNEAQ (reference sequence). DNA for the CDR3: TGTGCCAGCAGCTCCCTCAAAGCAGGCCCCTACGAGCAGTACTTC. Translation gives CASSSLKAGPYEQYF.

This clone was recorded once. The genes are TRBV28 and TRBJ2-7; TRBD2 agrees at 8 bases. The V segment lost 6 bases and the J segment 2 bases; nucleotides outside the gene matches: 0. The CDR3 loop spans 12 amino acids. The V gene's germline CDR1 is MDHEN and CDR2 SYDVKM. DNA for the CDR3: TGTGCCAGCAGGGGACTAGCCTACGAGCAGTACTTC. Translating gives CASRGLAYEQYF.

The chain carries TRBV10-3 and TRBJ2-5; the match to TRBD1 covers 8 bases. The CDR3 has 14 residues. Germline CDR1 is ENHRY and CDR2 is SYGVKD. Losses at the gene ends were 6 bases for V and 3 bases for J; bases not matched to a gene: 6. CDR3 in amino acids: CAISLDRAKETQYF. Here the CDR3 DNA reads TGTGCCATCAGCCTGGACAGGGCTAAAGAGACCCAGTACTTC.

This sequence joins TRBV28 and TRBJ2-7; 8 nucleotides line up with TRBD1. The CDR3 covers 15 residues. Trimming cost V 2 bases and J 5 bases; bases outside gene matches: 8. CDR1 is MDHEN and CDR2 is SYDVKM in the germline V gene. The CDR3 loop is CASSLIPPGQDEQYF. CDR3 nucleotides: TGTGCCAGCAGTTTAATACCTCCGGGACAGGACGAGCAGTACTTC. Full variable domain (outside the CDR3, taken from reference TRBV28 and TRBJ2-7): DVKVTQSSRYLVKRTGEKVFLECVQDMDHENMFWYRQDPGLGLRLIYFSYDVKMKEKGDIPEGYSVSREKKERFSLILESASTNQTSMYLCASSLIPPGQDEQYFGPGTRLTVT.